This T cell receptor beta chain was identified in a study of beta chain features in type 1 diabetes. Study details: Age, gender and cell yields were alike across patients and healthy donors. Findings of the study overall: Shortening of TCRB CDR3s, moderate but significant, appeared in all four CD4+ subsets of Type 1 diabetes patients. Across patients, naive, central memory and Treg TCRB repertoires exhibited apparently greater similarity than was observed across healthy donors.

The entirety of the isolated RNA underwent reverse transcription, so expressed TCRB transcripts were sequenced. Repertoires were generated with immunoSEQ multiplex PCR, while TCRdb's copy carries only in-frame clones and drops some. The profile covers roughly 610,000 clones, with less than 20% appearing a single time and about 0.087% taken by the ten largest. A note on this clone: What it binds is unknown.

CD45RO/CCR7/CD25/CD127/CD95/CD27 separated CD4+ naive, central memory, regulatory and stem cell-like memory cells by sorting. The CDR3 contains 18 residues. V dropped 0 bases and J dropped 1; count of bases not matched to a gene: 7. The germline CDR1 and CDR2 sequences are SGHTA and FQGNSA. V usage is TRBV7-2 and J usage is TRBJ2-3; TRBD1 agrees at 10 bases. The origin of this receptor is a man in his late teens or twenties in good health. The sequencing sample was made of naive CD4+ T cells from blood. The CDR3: CASSLAVVGQGRTDTQYF. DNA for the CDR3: TGTGCCAGCAGCTTAGCGGTTGTGGGACAGGGGCGCACAGATACGCAGTATTTT. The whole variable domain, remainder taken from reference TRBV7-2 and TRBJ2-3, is GAGVSQSPSNKVTEKGKDVELRCDPISGHTALYWYRQSLGQGLEFLIYFQGNSAPDKSGLPSDRFSAERTGGSVSTLTIQRTQQEDSAVYLCASSLAVVGQGRTDTQYFGPGTRLTVL.